The 20 T cell receptor beta chains given below trace back to one sample, sequenced in a study of blood T cell repertoires in COVID-19. Here immunoSEQ multiplex PCR was the method, and the copy in TCRdb shows in-frame clones only, minus some. Among more than 110,000 clones listed, roughly 88% were seen once. Sequencing was performed on PBMCs or T cells enriched from blood (not recorded which). The receptors come from a man between 45 and 60 years old who had recovered from COVID-19.

This chain uses TRBV28 with TRBJ1-4, with D perhaps TRBD1 (5 bases). The CDR3 is made up of 15 amino acids. Germline-derived CDR1 and CDR2 are MDHEN and SYDVKM. V was cut by 2 bases and J by 10 bases, with 17 bases left in between. The CDR3: CASSLPGGGSGKLFF. The CDR3 DNA reads as TGTGCCAGCAGTTTACCCGGGGGGGGAAGCGGAAAACTGTTTTTT.

The V and J genes are TRBV20-1 and TRBJ1-1, with D hard to call. The CDR3 extends over 11 amino acids. Germline V lookup: CDR1 DFQATT, CDR2 SNEGSKA (reference sequence). CDR3 DNA sequence: TGCAGAGCGGTTGGGAACACTGAAGCTTTCTTT. Protein product: CRAVGNTEAFF.

J is TRBJ2-5 and V is TRBV7-8, with 12 bases fitting TRBD2. The CDR3 runs 18 residues. Trimming took 1 base from V and 3 from J; bases not matched to a gene: 9. Germline-derived CDR1 and CDR2 are SGHVS and FQNEAQ. The CDR3 region has the DNA TGTGCCAGCAGCTTAGGATGGTGGCTAGCGGGAGGGGAAGAGACCCAGTACTTC. It codes for CASSLGWWLAGGEETQYF.

V gene TRBV10-1 combines with J gene TRBJ2-2; perhaps TRBD1 as D (6 bases). There are 15 residues in the CDR3. Trimming shortened V by 10 bases and J by 0 bases, and 15 bases separated the two germline ends. CDR1 and CDR2 from the germline V gene are WNHNN and SYGVQD (reference sequence). The CDR3 DNA reads as TGCGCCAAAACAGGGCAGAACGCGAACACCGGGGAGCTGTTTTTT. Amino acids: CAKTGQNANTGELFF.

V is TRBV5-6 and J is TRBJ2-3; perhaps TRBD2 as D (5 bases). Germline V gene sequence: CDR1 SGHDT, CDR2 YYEEEE. This CDR3 is built from 15 residues. Trimming left V 4 bases short and J 4 bases short, with 16 bases between. The CDR3 loop reads CASSPRKLGADTQYF. CDR3 DNA: TGTGCCAGCAGCCCTAGGAAACTAGGAGCAGATACGCAGTATTTT.

The gene calls are TRBV5-8 and TRBJ1-2; 12 bases map to TRBD1. CDR1 and CDR2 (germline): SGHTS, YDEGEE. The CDR3 extends over 18 amino acids. Trimming removed 1 base from V and 6 bases from J; junction bases left unmatched: 13. CDR3 protein: CASSLTLWGDRGLDGYTF. CDR3 bases: TGTGCCAGCAGCTTGACCCTCTGGGGGGACAGGGGGCTCGATGGCTACACCTTC. The variable domain in full, completed from reference TRBV5-8 and TRBJ1-2, reads EAGVTQSPTHLIKTRGQQATLRCSPISGHTSVYWYQQALGLGLQFLLWYDEGEERNRGNFPPRFSGRQFPNYSSELNVNALELEDSALYLCASSLTLWGDRGLDGYTFGSGTRLTVV.

The chain has TRBV18 and TRBJ1-3; the D is unclear. Trimming removed 5 bases at V and 4 bases at J, with 6 bases between. Germline V CDR1 and CDR2: KGHSH, LQKENI. The CDR3 loop spans 12 amino acids. CDR3 DNA sequence: TGTGCCAGCTCATTCGCGGGAAACACCATATATTTT. Its translation is CASSFAGNTIYF.

The chain uses TRBV18 and TRBJ1-1, with D tentatively TRBD1 (6 bases). The V gene's germline CDR1 is KGHSH and CDR2 LQKENI. CDR3 length equals 16 residues. V was trimmed by 4 bases and J by 5 bases, leaving 20 bases between them. This CDR3 is CASSLDGQMVGTEAFF. The DNA for the CDR3 is TGTGCCAGCTCACTTGACGGACAGATGGTTGGGACTGAAGCTTTCTTT.

This clone was counted once. This rearrangement joins TRBV7-3 to TRBJ2-7; TRBD2 aligns across 11 bases. The germline V gene has CDR1 SGHTA and CDR2 FQGTGA. Trimming at V came to 5 bases and at J to 2 bases, leaving 2 bases not matched to a gene. This CDR3 contains 14 residues. Here the CDR3 DNA reads TGTGCCAGCAGCATACTAGCGGGAGCCTACGAGCAGTACTTC. Protein sequence: CASSILAGAYEQYF. The full variable domain, rest sourced from reference TRBV7-3 and TRBJ2-7, is GAGVSQTPSNKVTEKGKYVELRCDPISGHTALYWYRQSLGQGPEFLIYFQGTGAADDSGLPNDRFFAVRPEGSVSTLKIQRTERGDSAVYLCASSILAGAYEQYFGPGTRLTVT.

The chain recombines TRBV20-1 with TRBJ2-2; 10 nucleotides agree with TRBD1. There are 15 residues in the CDR3. V lost 3 bases to trimming and J lost 3 bases; unmatched junction nucleotides: 4. Germline lookup yields CDR1 DFQATT and CDR2 SNEGSKA (reference sequence). CDR3 nucleotide sequence: TGCAGTGCTAGTTCGGGACAGGGGTACACCGGGGAGCTGTTTTTT. This codes for CSASSGQGYTGELFF.

This clone has a single count. V gene TRBV18 combines with J gene TRBJ2-5; 8 nucleotides align to TRBD1. The CDR3 is 14 amino acids. Trimming at V came to 2 bases and at J to 5 bases, leaving 4 bases not matched to a gene. Looked up from germline, CDR1 is KGHSH and CDR2 is LQKENI. The CDR3 protein is CASSPGQGWETQYF. The CDR3 region has the DNA TGTGCCAGCTCACCAGGACAGGGTTGGGAGACCCAGTACTTC. The whole variable domain, remainder taken from reference TRBV18 and TRBJ2-5, is NAGVMQNPRHLVRRRGQEARLRCSPMKGHSHVYWYRQLPEEGLKFMVYLQKENIIDESGMPKERFSAEFPKEGPSILRIQQVVRGDSAAYFCASSPGQGWETQYFGPGTRLLVL.

The genes are TRBV5-1 and TRBJ1-2; 8 nucleotides match TRBD1. With V trimmed by 5 bases and J by 8 bases, 8 bases remained unmatched. The CDR3 consists of 13 residues. Germline CDR1 SGHRS, CDR2 YFSETQ. CDR3 sequence (DNA): TGCGCCAGCAGACCCGGGACAGGTGACGGCTACACCTTC. It codes for CASRPGTGDGYTF.

This clone was detected only once. The chain joins TRBV6-1 to TRBJ1-2; 7 positions agree with TRBD1. In germline, CDR1 is MNHNS, CDR2 SASEGT. This CDR3 contains 19 residues. J was trimmed by 0 bases and V by 0 bases; bases with no gene match: 13. The CDR3 loop reads CASSEARALGQGANYGYTF. As DNA, the CDR3 is TGTGCCAGCAGTGAAGCGCGCGCCCTGGGGCAGGGGGCTAACTATGGCTACACCTTC.

DNA of the CDR3: TGTGCCAGCAGCCAAGGGGGCGGGGGAAGAACTGAAGCTTTCTTT. Translated: CASSQGGGGRTEAFF. V usage is TRBV4-2 and J usage is TRBJ1-1; D is perhaps TRBD1 (5 bases). The germline V gene has CDR1 LGHNA and CDR2 YNFKEQ. V gave up 1 base and J gave up 5 bases, with 14 bases separating them. This CDR3 has 15 residues.

The J gene is TRBJ2-7, the V gene TRBV11-2; D is possibly TRBD1 (6 bases). The CDR3 consists of 13 residues. Germline loops: CDR1 SGHAT, CDR2 FQNNGV. Trimming cost V 5 bases and J 3 bases, with 11 bases left between them. The CDR3 DNA follows: TGTGCCAGCAGCCCCCTGGACAGCTACGAGCAGTACGTC. Translating it yields CASSPLDSYEQYV.

CDR3 sequence (DNA): TGTGCCAGCAGCGTAGAGGCGCAGGGTAATTCACCCCTCCACTTT. Translated: CASSVEAQGNSPLHF. J is TRBJ1-6 and V is TRBV9, with D maybe TRBD1 (5 bases). Trimming took off 0 bases at V and 6 bases at J, with 10 bases between the two ends. The V gene's germline CDR1 is SGDLS and CDR2 YYNGEE. This CDR3 comprises 15 residues.

This clone is a singleton in its sample. The chain couples TRBV2 to TRBJ1-1; D possibly corresponds to TRBD1 (6 bases). CDR3 length: 14 residues. The V and J ends lost 8 bases and 6 bases respectively, with 19 bases between them. Germline lookup yields CDR1 SNHLY and CDR2 FYNNEI. Here the CDR3 reads CASGPAGEPPEAFF. The CDR3 DNA sequence: TGTGCCAGCGGGCCGGCAGGGGAACCACCTGAAGCTTTCTTT.

This chain joins TRBV5-1 and TRBJ2-1; 10 bases align to TRBD2. Losses at the gene ends were 5 bases for V and 9 bases for J; bases not matched to a gene: 5. Germline-derived CDR1 and CDR2 are SGHRS and YFSETQ. The CDR3 sequence is 13 residues long. The CDR3 sequence: CASRLSGRGEQFF. DNA for the CDR3: TGCGCCAGCAGATTGAGCGGGAGGGGTGAGCAGTTCTTC.

The chain couples TRBV7-9 to TRBJ2-3; weak D call: TRBD2 (6 bases). The CDR3 runs 13 residues. V was trimmed by 8 bases and J by 6 bases, leaving 15 bases between them. Germline V gene lookup returns CDR1 SEHNR and CDR2 FQNEAQ (reference sequence). The CDR3 loop reads CASGWASVDTQYF. For the CDR3, the DNA is TGTGCCAGCGGCTGGGCTAGCGTGGATACGCAGTATTTT.

The V and J genes are TRBV3-1 (or the pseudogene TRBV3-2) and TRBJ2-5, with 9 nucleotides matching TRBD1. Germline-derived CDR1 and CDR2 are LGHDT and YNNKEL (reference sequence). This CDR3 contains 13 residues. The V and J ends lost 5 bases and 5 bases, in that order; junction bases with no gene match: 3. CDR3 loop: CASSYGTGETQYF. The DNA of the CDR3 is TGTGCCAGCAGCTACGGGACAGGGGAGACCCAGTACTTC.